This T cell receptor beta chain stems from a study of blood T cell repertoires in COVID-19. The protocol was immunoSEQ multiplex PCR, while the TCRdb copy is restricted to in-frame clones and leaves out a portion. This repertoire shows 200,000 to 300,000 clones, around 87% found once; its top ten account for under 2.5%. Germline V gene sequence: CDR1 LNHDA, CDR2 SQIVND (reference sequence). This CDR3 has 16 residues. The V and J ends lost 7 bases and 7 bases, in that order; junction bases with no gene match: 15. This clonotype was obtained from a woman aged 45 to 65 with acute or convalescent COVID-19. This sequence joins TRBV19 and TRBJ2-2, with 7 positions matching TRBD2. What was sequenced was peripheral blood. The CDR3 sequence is CASKQHIAGLVGELFF. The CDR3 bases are TGTGCCAGTAAACAGCATATAGCGGGTCTAGTCGGGGAGCTGTTTTTT.